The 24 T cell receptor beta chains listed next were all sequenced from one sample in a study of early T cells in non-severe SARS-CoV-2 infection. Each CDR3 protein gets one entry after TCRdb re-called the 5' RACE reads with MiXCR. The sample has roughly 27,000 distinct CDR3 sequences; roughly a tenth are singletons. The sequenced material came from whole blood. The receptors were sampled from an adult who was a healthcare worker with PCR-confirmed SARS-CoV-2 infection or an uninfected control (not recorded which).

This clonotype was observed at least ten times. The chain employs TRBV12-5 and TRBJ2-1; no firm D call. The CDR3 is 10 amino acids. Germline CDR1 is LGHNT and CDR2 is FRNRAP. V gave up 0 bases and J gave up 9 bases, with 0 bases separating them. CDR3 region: CASGLVEQFF. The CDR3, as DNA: TGTGCTAGTGGTTTGGTTGAGCAGTTCTTC.

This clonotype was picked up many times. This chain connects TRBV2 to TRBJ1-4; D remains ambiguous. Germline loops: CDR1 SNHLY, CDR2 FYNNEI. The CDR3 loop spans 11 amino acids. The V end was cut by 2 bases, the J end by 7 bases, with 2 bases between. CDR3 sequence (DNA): TGTGCCAGCAGTGAACGTGAAAAACTGTTTTTT. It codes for CASSEREKLFF.

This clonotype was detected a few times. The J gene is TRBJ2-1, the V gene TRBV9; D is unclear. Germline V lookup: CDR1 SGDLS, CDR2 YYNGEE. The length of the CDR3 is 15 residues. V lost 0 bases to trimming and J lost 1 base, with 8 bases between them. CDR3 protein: CASSVGVPSYNEQFF. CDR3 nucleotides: TGTGCCAGCAGCGTAGGGGTCCCTTCCTACAATGAGCAGTTCTTC.

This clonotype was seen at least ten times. The CDR3 loop is CASSFQSVRLMNTEAFF. The CDR3 DNA sequence: TGTGCCAGCAGCTTTCAATCGGTTCGCCTTATGAACACTGAAGCTTTCTTT. The chain couples TRBV7-3 to TRBJ1-1; D ambiguous. Germline values: CDR1 SGHTA, CDR2 FQGTGA. CDR3 length: 17 amino acids. V was trimmed by 3 bases and J by 0 bases, leaving 17 bases between them.

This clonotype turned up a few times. The CDR3 bases are TGTGCCAGCATCCCAAGGGACAGCGGGAACACCGGGGAGCTGTTTTTT. Translated, it gives CASIPRDSGNTGELFF. The rearrangement joins TRBV12-3 or TRBV12-4 to TRBJ2-2, with 7 bases aligning to TRBD1. This CDR3 region has 16 residues. The J segment lost 1 base and the V segment lost 7 bases, leaving 9 bases of the junction unmatched.

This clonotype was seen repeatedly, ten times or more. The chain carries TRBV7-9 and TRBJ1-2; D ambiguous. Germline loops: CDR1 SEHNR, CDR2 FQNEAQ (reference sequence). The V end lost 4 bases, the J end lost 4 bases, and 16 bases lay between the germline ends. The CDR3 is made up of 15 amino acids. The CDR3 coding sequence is TGTGCCAGCAGCTCCCCTATGCTGGTTTCCTATGGCTACACCTTC. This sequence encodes CASSSPMLVSYGYTF.

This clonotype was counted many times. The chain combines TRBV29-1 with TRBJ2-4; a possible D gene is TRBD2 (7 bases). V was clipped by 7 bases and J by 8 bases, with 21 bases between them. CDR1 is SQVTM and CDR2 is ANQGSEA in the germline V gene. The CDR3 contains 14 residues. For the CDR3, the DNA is TGCAGCGCCCAACGGGGGGCTAGTGAATACATTCAGTACTTC. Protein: CSAQRGASEYIQYF.

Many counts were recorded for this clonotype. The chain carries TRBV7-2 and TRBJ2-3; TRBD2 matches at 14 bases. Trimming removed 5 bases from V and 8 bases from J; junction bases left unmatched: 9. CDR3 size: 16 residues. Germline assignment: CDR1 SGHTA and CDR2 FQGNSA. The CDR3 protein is CASSPRLAGGQGTQYF. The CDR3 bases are TGTGCCAGCAGCCCAAGACTAGCGGGGGGGCAAGGTACGCAGTATTTT.

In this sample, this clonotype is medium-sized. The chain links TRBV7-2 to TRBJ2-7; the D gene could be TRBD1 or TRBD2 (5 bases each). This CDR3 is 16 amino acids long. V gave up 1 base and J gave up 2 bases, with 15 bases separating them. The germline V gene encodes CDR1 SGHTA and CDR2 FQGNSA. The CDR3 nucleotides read TGTGCCAGCAGCTTAGATGCTGGGGGACGGCCCTACGAGCAGTACTTC. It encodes CASSLDAGGRPYEQYF.

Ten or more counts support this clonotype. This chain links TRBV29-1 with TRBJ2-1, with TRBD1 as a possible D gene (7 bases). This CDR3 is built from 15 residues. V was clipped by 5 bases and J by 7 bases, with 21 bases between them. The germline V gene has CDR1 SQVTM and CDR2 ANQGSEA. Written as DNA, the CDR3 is TGCAGCGTTACCCCATTATCAGGGGGGCTGAATGAGCAGTTCTTC. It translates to CSVTPLSGGLNEQFF.

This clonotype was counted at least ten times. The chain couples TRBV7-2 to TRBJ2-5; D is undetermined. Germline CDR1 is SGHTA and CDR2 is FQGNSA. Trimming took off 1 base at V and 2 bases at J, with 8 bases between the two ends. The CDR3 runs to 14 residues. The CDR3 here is CASSLVGQQETQYF. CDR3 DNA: TGTGCCAGCAGCTTAGTTGGGCAGCAAGAGACCCAGTACTTC.

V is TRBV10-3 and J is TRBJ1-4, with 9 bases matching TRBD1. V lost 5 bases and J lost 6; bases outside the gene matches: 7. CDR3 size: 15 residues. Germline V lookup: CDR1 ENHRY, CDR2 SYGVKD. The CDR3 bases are TGTGCCATCAGTAGGAGGACAGGGGCCGATGAAAAACTGTTTTTT. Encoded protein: CAISRRTGADEKLFF.

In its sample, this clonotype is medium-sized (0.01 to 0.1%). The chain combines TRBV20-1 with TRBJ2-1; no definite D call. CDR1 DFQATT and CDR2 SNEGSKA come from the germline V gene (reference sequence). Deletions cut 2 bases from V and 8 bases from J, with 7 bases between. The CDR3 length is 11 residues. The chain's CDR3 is CSARQLYEQFF. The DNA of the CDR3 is TGCAGTGCTAGACAACTTTATGAGCAGTTCTTC.

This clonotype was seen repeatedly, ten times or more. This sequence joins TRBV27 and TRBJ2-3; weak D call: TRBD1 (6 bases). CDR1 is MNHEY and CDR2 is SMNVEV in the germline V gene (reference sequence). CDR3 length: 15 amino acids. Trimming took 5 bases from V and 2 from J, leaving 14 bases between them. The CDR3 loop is CASSPPGQLTDTQYF. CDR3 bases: TGTGCCAGCAGTCCCCCGGGACAACTCACAGATACGCAGTATTTT.

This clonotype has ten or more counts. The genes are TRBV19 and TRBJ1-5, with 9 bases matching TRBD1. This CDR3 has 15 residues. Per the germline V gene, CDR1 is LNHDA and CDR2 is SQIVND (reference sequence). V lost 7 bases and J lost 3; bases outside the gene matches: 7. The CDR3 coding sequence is TGTGCCAGTAAAGCAAGACAGGGGGACAATCAGCCCCAGCATTTT. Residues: CASKARQGDNQPQHF.

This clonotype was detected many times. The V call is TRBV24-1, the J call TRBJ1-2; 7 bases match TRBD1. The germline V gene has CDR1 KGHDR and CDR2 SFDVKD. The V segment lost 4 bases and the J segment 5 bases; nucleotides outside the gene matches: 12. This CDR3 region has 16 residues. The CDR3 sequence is CATSDPSKPQGYGYTF. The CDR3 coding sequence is TGTGCCACCAGTGACCCCTCGAAACCACAGGGGTATGGCTACACCTTC.

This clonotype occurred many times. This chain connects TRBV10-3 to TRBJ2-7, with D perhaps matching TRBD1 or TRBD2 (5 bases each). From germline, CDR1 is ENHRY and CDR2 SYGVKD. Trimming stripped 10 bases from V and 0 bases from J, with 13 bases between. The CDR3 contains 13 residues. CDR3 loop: CATRGYNSYEQYF. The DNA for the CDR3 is TGTGCCACCCGGGGCTACAACTCCTACGAGCAGTACTTC.

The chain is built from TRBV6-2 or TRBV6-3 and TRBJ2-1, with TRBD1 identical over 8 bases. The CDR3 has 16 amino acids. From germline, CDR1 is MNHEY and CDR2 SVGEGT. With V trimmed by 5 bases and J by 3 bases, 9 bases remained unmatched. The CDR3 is CASSPGAGGFYNEQFF. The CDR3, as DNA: TGTGCCAGCAGTCCCGGCGCAGGGGGCTTCTACAATGAGCAGTTCTTC.

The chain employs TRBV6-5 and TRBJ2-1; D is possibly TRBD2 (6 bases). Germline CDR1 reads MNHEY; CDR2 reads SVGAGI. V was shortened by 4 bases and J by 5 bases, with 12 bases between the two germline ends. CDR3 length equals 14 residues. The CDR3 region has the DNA TGTGCCAGCAGTTCAGGCCGGGGGAACAATGAGCAGTTCTTC. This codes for CASSSGRGNNEQFF.

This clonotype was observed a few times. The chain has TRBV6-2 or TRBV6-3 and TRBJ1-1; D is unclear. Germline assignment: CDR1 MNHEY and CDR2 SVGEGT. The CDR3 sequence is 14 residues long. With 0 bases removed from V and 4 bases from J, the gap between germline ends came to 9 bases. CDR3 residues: CASSYSRRSTEAFF. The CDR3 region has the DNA TGTGCCAGCAGTTACTCGCGACGGAGCACTGAAGCTTTCTTT.

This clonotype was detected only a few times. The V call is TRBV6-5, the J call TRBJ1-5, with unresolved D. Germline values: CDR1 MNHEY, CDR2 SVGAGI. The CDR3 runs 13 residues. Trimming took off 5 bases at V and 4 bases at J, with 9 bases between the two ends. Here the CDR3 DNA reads TGTGCCAGCAGTACTAGAGGGAATCAGCCCCAGCATTTT. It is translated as CASSTRGNQPQHF.

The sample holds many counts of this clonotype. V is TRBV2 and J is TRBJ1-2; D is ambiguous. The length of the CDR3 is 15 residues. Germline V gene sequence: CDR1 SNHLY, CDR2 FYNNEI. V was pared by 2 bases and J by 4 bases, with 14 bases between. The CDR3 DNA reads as TGTGCCAGCAGTGAATCATCGGTCAGACTCTATGGCTACACCTTC. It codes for CASSESSVRLYGYTF.

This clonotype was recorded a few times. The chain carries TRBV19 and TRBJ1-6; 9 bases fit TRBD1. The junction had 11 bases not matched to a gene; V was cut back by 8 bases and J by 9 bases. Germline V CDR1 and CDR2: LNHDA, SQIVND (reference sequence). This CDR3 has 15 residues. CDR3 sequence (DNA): TGTGCCAGTCGACCGACACAGGGGGCCACTTCACCCCTCCACTTT. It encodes CASRPTQGATSPLHF.

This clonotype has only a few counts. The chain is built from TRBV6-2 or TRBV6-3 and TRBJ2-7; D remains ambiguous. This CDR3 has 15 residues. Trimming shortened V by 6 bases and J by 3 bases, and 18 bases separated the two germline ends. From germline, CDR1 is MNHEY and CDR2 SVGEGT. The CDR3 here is CASSPVGTPLYEQYF. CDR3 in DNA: TGTGCCAGCAGCCCCGTAGGCACCCCACTCTACGAGCAGTACTTC.